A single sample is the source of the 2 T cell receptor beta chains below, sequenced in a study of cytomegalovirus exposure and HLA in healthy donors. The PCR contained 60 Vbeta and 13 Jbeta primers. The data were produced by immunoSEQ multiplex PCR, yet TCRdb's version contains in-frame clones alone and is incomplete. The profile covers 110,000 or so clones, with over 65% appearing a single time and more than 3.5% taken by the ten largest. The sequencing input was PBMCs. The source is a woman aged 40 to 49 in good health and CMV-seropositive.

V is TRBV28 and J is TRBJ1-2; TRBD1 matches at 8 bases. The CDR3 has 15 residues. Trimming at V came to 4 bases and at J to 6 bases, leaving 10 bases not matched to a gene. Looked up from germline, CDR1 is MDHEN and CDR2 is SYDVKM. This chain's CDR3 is CASSSPAGGSNGYTF. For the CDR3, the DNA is TGTGCCAGCAGTTCCCCTGCAGGGGGCTCGAATGGCTACACCTTC.

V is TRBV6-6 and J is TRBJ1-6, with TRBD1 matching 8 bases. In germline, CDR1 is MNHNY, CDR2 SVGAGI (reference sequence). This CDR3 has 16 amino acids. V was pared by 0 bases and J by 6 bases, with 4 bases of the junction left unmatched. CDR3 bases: TGTGCCAGCAGTTACTCGACAGGGGCGGGTAATTCACCCCTCCACTTT. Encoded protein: CASSYSTGAGNSPLHF.